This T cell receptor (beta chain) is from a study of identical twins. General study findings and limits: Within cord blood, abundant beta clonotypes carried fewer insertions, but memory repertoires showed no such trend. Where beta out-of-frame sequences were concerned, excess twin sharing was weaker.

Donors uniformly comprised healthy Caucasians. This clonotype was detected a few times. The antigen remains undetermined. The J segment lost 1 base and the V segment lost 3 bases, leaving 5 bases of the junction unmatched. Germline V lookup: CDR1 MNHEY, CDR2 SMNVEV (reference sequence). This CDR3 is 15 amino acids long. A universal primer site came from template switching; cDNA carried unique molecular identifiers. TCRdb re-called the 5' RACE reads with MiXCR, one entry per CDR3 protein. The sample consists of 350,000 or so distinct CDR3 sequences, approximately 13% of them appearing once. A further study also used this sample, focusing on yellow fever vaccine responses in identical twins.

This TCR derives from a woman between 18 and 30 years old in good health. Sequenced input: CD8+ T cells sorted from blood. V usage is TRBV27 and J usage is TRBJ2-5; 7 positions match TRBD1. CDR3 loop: CASSLTTGIQETQYF. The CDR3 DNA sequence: TGTGCCAGCAGTTTGACGACAGGGATCCAAGAGACCCAGTACTTC.